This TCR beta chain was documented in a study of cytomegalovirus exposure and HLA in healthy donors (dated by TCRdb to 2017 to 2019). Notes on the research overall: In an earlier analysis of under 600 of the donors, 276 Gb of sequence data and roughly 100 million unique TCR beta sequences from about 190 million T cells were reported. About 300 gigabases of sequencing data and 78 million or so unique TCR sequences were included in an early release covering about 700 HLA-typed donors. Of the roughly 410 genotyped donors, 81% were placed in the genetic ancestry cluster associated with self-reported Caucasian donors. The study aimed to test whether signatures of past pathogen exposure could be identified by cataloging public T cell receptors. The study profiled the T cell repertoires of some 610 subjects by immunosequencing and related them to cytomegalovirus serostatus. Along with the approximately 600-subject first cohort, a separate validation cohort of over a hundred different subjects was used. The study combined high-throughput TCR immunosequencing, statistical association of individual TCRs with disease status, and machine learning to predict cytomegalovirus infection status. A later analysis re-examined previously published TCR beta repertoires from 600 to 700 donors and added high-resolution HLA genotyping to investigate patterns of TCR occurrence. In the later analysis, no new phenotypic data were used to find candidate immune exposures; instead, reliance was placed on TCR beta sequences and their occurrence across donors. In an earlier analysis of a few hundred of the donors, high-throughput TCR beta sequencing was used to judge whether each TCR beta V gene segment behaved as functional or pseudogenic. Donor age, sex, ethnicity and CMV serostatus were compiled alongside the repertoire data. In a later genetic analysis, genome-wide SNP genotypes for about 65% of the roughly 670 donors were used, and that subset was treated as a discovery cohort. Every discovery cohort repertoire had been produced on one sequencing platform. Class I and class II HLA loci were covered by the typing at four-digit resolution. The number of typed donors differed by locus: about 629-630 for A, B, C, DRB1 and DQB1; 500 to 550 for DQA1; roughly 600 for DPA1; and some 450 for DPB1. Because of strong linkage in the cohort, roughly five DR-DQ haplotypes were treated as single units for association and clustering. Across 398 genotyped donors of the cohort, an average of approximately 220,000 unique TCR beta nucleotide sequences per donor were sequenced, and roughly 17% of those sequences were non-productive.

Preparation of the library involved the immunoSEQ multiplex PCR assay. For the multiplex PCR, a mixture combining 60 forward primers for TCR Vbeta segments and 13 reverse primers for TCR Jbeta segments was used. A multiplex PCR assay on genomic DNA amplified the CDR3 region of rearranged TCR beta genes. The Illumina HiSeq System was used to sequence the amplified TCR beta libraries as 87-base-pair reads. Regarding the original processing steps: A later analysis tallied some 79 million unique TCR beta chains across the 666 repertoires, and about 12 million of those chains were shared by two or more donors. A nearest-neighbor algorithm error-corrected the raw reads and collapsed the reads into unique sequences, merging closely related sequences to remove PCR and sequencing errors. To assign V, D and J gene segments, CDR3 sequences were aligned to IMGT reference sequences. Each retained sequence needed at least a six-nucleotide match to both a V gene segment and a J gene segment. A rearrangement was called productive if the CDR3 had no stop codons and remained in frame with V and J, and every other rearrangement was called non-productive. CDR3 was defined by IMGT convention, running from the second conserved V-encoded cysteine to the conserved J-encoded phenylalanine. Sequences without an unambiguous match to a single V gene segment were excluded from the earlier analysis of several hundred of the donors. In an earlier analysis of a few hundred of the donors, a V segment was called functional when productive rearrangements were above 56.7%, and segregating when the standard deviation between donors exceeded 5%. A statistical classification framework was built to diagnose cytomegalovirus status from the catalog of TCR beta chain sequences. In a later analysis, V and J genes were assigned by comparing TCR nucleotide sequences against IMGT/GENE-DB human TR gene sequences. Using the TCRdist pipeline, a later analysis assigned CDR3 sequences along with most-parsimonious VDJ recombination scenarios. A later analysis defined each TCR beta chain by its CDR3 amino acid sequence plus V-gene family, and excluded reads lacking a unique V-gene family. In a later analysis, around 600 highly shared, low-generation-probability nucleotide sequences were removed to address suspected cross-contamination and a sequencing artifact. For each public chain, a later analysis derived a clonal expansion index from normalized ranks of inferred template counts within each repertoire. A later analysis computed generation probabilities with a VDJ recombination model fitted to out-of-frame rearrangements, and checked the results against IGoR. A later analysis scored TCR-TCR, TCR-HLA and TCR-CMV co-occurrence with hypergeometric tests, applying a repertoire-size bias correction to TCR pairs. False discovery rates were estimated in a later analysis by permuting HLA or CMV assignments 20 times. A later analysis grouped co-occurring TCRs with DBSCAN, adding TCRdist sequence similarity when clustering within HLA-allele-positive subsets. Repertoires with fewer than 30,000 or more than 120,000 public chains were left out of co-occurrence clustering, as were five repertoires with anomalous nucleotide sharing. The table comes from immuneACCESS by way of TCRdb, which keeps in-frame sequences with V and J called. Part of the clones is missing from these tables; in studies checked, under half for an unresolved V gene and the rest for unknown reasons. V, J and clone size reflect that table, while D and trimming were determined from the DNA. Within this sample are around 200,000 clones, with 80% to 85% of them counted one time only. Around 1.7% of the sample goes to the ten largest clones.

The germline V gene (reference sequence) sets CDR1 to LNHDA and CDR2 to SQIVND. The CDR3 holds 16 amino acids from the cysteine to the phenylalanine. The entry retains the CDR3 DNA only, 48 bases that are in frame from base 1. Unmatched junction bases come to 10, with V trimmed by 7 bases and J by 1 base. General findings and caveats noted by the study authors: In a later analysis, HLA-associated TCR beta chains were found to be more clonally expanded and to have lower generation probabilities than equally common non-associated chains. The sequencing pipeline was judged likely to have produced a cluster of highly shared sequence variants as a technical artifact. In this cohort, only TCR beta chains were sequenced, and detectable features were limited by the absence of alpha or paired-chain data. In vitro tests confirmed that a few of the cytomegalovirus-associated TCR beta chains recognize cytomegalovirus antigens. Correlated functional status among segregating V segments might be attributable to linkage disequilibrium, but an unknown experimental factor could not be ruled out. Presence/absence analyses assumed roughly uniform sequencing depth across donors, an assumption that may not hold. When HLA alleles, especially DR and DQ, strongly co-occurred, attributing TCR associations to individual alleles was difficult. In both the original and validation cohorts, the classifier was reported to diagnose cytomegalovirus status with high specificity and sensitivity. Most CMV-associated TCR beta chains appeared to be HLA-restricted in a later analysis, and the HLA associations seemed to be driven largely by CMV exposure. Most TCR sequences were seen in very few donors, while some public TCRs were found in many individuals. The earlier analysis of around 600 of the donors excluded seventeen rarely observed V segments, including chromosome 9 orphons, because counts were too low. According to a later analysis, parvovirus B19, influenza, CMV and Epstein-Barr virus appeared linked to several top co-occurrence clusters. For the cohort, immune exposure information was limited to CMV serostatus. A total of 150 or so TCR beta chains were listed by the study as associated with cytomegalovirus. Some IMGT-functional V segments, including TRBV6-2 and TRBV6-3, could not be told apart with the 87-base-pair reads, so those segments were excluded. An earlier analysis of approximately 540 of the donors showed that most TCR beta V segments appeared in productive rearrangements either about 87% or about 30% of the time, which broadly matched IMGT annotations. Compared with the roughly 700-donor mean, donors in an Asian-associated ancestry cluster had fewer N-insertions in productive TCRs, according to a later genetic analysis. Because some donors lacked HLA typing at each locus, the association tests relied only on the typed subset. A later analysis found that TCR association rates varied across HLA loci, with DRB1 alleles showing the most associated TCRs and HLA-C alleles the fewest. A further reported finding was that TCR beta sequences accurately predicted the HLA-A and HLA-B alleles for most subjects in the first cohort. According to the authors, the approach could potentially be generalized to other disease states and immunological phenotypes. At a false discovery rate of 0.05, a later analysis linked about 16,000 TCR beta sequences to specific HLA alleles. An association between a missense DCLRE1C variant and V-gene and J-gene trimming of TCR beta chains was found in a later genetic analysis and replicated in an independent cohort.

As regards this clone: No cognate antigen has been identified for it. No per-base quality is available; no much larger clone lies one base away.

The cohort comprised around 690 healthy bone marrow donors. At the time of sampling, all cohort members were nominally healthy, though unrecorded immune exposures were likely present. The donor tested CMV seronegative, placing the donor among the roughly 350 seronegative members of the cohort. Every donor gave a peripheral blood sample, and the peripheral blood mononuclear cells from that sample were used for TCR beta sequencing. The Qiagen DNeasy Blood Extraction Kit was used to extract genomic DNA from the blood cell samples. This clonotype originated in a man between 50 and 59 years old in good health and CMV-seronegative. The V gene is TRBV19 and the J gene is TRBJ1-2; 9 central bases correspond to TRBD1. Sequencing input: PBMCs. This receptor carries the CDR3 CASTSPPGQGNYGYTF. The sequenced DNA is TGTGCCAGTACCTCTCCCCCGGGACAGGGTAACTATGGCTACACCTTC.